The rows below give T cell receptor beta chains drawn from one sample of a study of molecular identifiers for immune sequencing clone quantification. TCRdb passed the PCR reads through MiXCR, listing each CDR3 protein once. Of roughly 300,000 distinct CDR3 sequences in the sample, over 20% are singletons; the top ten hold 0.7% to 0.95%. The specimen sequenced was naive CD8+ T cells from blood, with Jurkat cell RNA spiked in. Receptors originate from a human donor in good health. Some libraries in this study had Jurkat cell RNA spiked in. The CDR3 runs from the conserved cysteine through the conserved F or W. The D gene is left open where the match is weak. Clone size appears in some rows only: once, few, many, or a class for an expanded clone.

- | TRBJ1-2 | many | TRBV29-1 | TGCAGCGTTGAAGCTCAAGGGACCGACTATTCCCGCTATGGCTACACCTTC | CSVEAQGTDYSRYGYTF
TRBD1 | TRBJ2-5 | - | TRBV20-1 | TGCAATGCCAATCTTCTGACAGGGGGCCTGTACCAAGAGACCCAGTACTTC | CNANLLTGGLYQETQYF
TRBD1 | TRBJ1-2 | - | TRBV6-5 | TGTGCCAGCAGTACAGGGGGGGGGAGTCGGTACTATGGCTACACCTTC | CASSTGGGSRYYGYTF
TRBD1 | TRBJ1-1 | - | TRBV12-3/TRBV12-4 | TGTGCCAGCACCATACAGGGGGCGAGCACTGAAGCTTTCTTT | CASTIQGASTEAFF
- | TRBJ2-3 | few | TRBV11-2 | TGTGCCAGCAGCTTTCGTGGACGTCTCACAGATACGCAGTATTTT | CASSFRGRLTDTQYF
- | TRBJ2-4 | many | TRBV29-1 | TGCAGCGTTGATGCGGGGGCTGTTGGCAAAAACATTCAGTACTTC | CSVDAGAVGKNIQYF
- | TRBJ2-7 | many | TRBV28 | TGTGCCAGCAGTGGACCGTCTACGGAGCAGTACTTC | CASSGPSTEQYF
TRBD1 | TRBJ2-2 | few | TRBV7-9 | TGTGCCAGCAGCTTCTGGACAGGGGGCTTAAAGAACACCGGGGAGCTGTTTTTT | CASSFWTGGLKNTGELFF
TRBD1 | TRBJ2-7 | - | TRBV7-9 | TGTGCCAGCAGCGCTTCGACAGGGGGCATGGACGAGCAGTACTTC | CASSASTGGMDEQYF
- | TRBJ2-7 | - | TRBV12-3/TRBV12-4 | TGTGCCAGCAGTCCTCCGGGACGAGTGTACGAGCAGTACTTC | CASSPPGRVYEQYF
TRBD2 | TRBJ2-3 | many | TRBV7-6 | TGTGCCAGCAGCTTCCTAAGCGGGGGGGTCCCAGATACGCAGTATTTT | CASSFLSGGVPDTQYF
TRBD1 | TRBJ2-1 | few | TRBV4-3 | TGCGCCAGCAGCCAGGACAGGGTTCCCTACAATGAGCAGTTCTTC | CASSQDRVPYNEQFF
TRBD2 | TRBJ2-3 | few | TRBV2 | TGTGCCAGCAGGGATACGACTAGCGGGAGGTTCAGCACAGATACGCAGTATTTT | CASRDTTSGRFSTDTQYF
- | TRBJ2-7 | - | TRBV20-1 | TGCAGTGCTAGAGATGAGACTCCAGACTACGAGCAGTACTTC | CSARDETPDYEQYF
- | TRBJ2-4 | many | TRBV7-9 | TGTGCCAGCAGCTGGGGACAGCGGGGAAACATTCAGTACTTC | CASSWGQRGNIQYF
- | TRBJ1-1 | many | TRBV6-2/TRBV6-3 | TGTGCCAGCAGTTACGTCAGGGAGAACACTGAAGCTTTCTTT | CASSYVRENTEAFF
- | TRBJ1-2 | many | TRBV7-9 | TGTGCCAGCAGCTCAGACAGTTTATCAGATGGCTACACCTTC | CASSSDSLSDGYTF
TRBD1 | TRBJ2-7 | few | TRBV19 | TGTGCCAGTAGTACAACGACAGGGGGCTGGTACGAGCAGTACTTC | CASSTTTGGWYEQYF
- | TRBJ1-3 | few | TRBV9 | TGTGCCAGCAGCGACGACAGCCAAACTAGCTCTGGAAACACCATATATTTT | CASSDDSQTSSGNTIYF
- | TRBJ2-7 | - | TRBV5-5 | TGTGCCAGCAGCTTTGCGGACGGAGCCTACGAGCAGTACTTC | CASSFADGAYEQYF
- | TRBJ1-2 | - | TRBV7-8 | TGTGCCAGCGGCGCTGGACAGACTTCCTATGGCTACACCTTC | CASGAGQTSYGYTF
- | TRBJ2-5 | - | TRBV19 | TGTGCCAGTAGTAGCGCATGGGGGTACCAAGAGGACCAGTACTTC | CASSSAWGYQEDQYF
TRBD1 | TRBJ1-4 | few | TRBV7-9 | TGTGCCAGCAGCTTACCCTCCGGGACAGGGACCACTAATGAAAAACTGTTTTTT | CASSLPSGTGTTNEKLFF
- | TRBJ2-7 | many | TRBV19 | TGTGCCAGTAGTATGGTGGTCGGATCCTACGAGCAGTACTTC | CASSMVVGSYEQYF
TRBD1 | TRBJ2-2 | - | TRBV18 | TGTGCCAGCTCACGACCGACAGGGAACGCCGGGGAGCTGTTTTTT | CASSRPTGNAGELFF
- | TRBJ2-6 | few | TRBV10-3 | TGTGCCATCAGCCCAGCGGGCTCTCTAATAGGTGGGGCCAACGTCCTGACTTTC | CAISPAGSLIGGANVLTF
- | TRBJ2-7 | many | TRBV5-4 | TGTGCCAGCAGCTTGTCGGGCGACTACGAGCAGTACTTC | CASSLSGDYEQYF
TRBD1 | TRBJ2-6 | many | TRBV5-1 | TGCGCCAGCAGCCAGTACCCGACAGGGGACGGGGCCAACGTCCTGACTTTC | CASSQYPTGDGANVLTF
TRBD1 | TRBJ1-1 | - | TRBV2 | TGTGCCAGCAGTATCCGGACAGGGGGGAACACTGAAGCTTTCTTT | CASSIRTGGNTEAFF
- | TRBJ1-1 | - | TRBV20-1 | TGCAGTGCCTGGGGAGGGGTCACTGAAGCTTTCTTT | CSAWGGVTEAFF
- | TRBJ2-7 | few | TRBV19 | TGTGCCAGTAGTATAGATCACGGGGTCTTCGAGCAGTACTTC | CASSIDHGVFEQYF
TRBD2 | TRBJ2-7 | many | TRBV5-6 | TGTGCCAGCAGCTTGATGACTAGCGGTGCCTACGAGCAGTACTTC | CASSLMTSGAYEQYF
- | TRBJ2-7 | - | TRBV27 | TGTGCCAGCAGCCAACTAGACAGCCACTACGAGCAGTACTTC | CASSQLDSHYEQYF
TRBD2 | TRBJ2-6 | many | TRBV7-2 | TGTGCCAGCAGCCAGACTAGCGGACCCTCTGGGGCCAACGTCCTGACTTTC | CASSQTSGPSGANVLTF
- | TRBJ2-7 | - | TRBV4-3 | TGCGCCAGCAGCCAAGATCGGGCCCCAGGGGACTCCTACGAGCAGTACTTC | CASSQDRAPGDSYEQYF
- | TRBJ2-3 | few | TRBV19 | TGTGCCAGTAGTATAGCGGGTTCGGGGGGCTCGCAAGGAGATACGCAGTATTTT | CASSIAGSGGSQGDTQYF